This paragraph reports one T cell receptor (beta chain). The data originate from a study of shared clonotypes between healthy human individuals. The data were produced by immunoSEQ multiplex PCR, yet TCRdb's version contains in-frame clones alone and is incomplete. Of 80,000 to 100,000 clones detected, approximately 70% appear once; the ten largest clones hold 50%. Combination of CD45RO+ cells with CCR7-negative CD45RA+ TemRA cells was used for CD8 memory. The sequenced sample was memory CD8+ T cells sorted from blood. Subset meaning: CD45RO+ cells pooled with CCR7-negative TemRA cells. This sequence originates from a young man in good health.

The CDR3 DNA reads TGTGCCAGCAGTTACTCATCTAGCGACGGCGGGGAGCTGTTTTTT. Translated: CASSYSSSDGGELFF. V gene TRBV6-9 combines with J gene TRBJ2-2, with D possibly being TRBD2 (6 bases). Germline CDR1 MNHGY, CDR2 SVAAGI. V shed 3 bases and J shed 7 bases, with 15 bases lying between them. The CDR3 spans 15 residues.